This T cell receptor beta chain was captured by sequencing in a study of T cell changes during pregnancy in multiple sclerosis. The V end lost 1 base, the J end lost 1 base, and 7 bases lay between the germline ends. From germline, CDR1 is SGHTA and CDR2 FQGNSA. CDR3 length equals 14 residues. The table came from immunoSEQ multiplex PCR; TCRdb's copy has only in-frame clones and leaves some out. The data hold more than 50,000 clones, with around 90% observed a single time. The sequence derives from a female donor with multiple sclerosis, enrolled in a pregnancy study. The chain uses TRBV7-2 and TRBJ1-1; D is undetermined. The source was peripheral blood, collected before pregnancy. In DNA form, the CDR3 reads TGTGCCAGCAGCTTAGGACTCCCGAACACTGAAGCTTTCTTT. Protein product: CASSLGLPNTEAFF.